This T cell receptor beta chain derives from a study of spatial heterogeneity in lung cancer. A single record per CDR3 protein comes from TCRdb applying MiXCR to the 5' RACE reads. This sample yields roughly 15,000 distinct CDR3 sequences, of which 19% are seen a single time; about 6.6% belongs to the top ten. This sample's time point: blood at routine non-recurrence follow-up after resection. The receptor was isolated from a male donor with early-stage non-small cell lung cancer. The source material was PBMCs, sampled at follow-up.

CDR3 region: CASSQGLGADTQYF. The CDR3 coding sequence is TGCGCCAGCAGCCAAGGTTTGGGGGCAGATACGCAGTATTTT. This sequence joins TRBV4-3 and TRBJ2-3; D is tentatively TRBD1 or TRBD2 (5 bases each). The germline V gene has CDR1 LGHNA and CDR2 YSLEER. V was clipped by 1 base and J by 4 bases, with 9 bases between them. The CDR3 is 14 residues long.